This record concerns one T cell receptor (beta chain) sequence. After extraction with the RNeasy kit, roughly 0.45 to 1 ug of the RNA was reverse transcribed using random hexamers. Amplification of TCR beta CDR3 used immunoSEQ multiplex PCR across 54 Vbeta and 13 Jbeta. TCRdb reanalysed the immunoSEQ multiplex PCR reads using MiXCR and keeps one entry per CDR3 protein. In the table there are 95,000 to 150,000 distinct CDR3 sequences, about 93% of which are singletons. The sample originates from a study of CD8 T cells in Susac syndrome. Negative isolation yielded CD4+ and CD8+ T cells, and FACS enriched TEMRA cells. Deletions cut 4 bases from V and 4 bases from J, with 11 bases between. This CDR3 is built from 14 residues. Germline V gene data show CDR1 as SNHLY and CDR2 as FYNNEI.

Sequenced input: CD4+ T cells from PBMCs. J is TRBJ1-5 and V is TRBV2; D gene uncertain. This receptor was identified in a human donor in good health. The CDR3 DNA reads as TGTGCCAGCAGTGGGAGTCTGAGGAATCAGCCCCAGCATTTT. Translated, it gives CASSGSLRNQPQHF.